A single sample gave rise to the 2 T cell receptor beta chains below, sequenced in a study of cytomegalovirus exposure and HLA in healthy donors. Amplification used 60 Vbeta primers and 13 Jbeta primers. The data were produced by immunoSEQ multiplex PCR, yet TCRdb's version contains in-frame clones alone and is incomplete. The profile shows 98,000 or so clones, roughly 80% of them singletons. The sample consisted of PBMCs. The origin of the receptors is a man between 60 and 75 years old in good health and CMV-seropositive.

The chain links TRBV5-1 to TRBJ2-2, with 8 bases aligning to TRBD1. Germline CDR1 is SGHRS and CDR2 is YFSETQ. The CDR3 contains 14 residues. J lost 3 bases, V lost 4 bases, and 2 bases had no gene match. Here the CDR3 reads CASSLDRDTGELFF. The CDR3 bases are TGCGCCAGCAGCCTGGACAGGGACACCGGGGAGCTGTTTTTT.

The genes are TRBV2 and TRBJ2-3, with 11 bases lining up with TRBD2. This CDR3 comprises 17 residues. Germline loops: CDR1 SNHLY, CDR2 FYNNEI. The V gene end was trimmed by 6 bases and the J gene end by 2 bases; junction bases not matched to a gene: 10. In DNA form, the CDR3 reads TGTGCCAGCAGATTCCCGACTAGCGGGGTACCCACAGATACGCAGTATTTT. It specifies CASRFPTSGVPTDTQYF.